This T cell receptor (beta chain) came from a study of Ad26.COV2.S vaccination and SARS-CoV-2 variants. A note on this clone: Its antigen is still unknown.

Study results and limitations: Non-spike TCR breadth was similar in vaccine and placebo recipients.

Method: immunoSEQ multiplex PCR; TCRdb's copy keeps in-frame clones and lacks some. The data show around 450,000 clones, 89% seen once. CDR3 size: 14 residues. Between the trimmed V and J ends, which lost 2 bases and 2 bases, there was a span of 10 bases. CDR1 and CDR2 (germline): SGHAT, FQNNGV. Described treatment: roughly 18 received Ad26.COV2.S at low or high dose, single or two shots; 5 received placebo; per-sample allocation not given. Samples analyzed were those drawn on day 63 after the first vaccine or placebo injection. The source of this sequence is a person between 18 and 65 years old who received the Ad26.COV2.S COVID-19 vaccine or a placebo. The chain couples TRBV11-2 to TRBJ2-7; a possible D gene is TRBD2 (5 bases). Sequencing was performed on peripheral blood, taken in a trial of Ad26.COV2.S vaccine versus placebo. The CDR3 coding sequence is TGTGCCAGCAGCTTAATAGCGAAGCCCTACGAGCAGTACTTC. Protein sequence: CASSLIAKPYEQYF.